The text below deals with one TCR beta chain. Its antigen is undetermined. Libraries were prepared by immunoSEQ multiplex PCR; TCRdb keeps only in-frame clonotypes and omits some of them. The sample lists roughly 29,000 clones; about 82% were seen once. This record comes from a study of monozygotic twins with cystic fibrosis. For the study at large: Library input was 2.5 to 3.5 micrograms of fragmented DNA, with about 15 PCR cycles. Study-level points and caveats: Low clonality (median roughly 0.009) suggested a mostly naive repertoire. Unrelated CF individuals shared fewer identical clonotypes than monozygotic CF twins.

Germline values: CDR1 SGHRS, CDR2 YFSETQ. The V gene end was trimmed by 4 bases and the J gene end by 3 bases; junction bases not matched to a gene: 9. The CDR3 loop spans 16 amino acids. The receptor comes from a girl aged 2-10 years with cystic fibrosis. This chain joins TRBV5-1 and TRBJ2-2; the match to TRBD2 covers 7 bases. Sample: blood. The CDR3 bases are TGCGCCAGCAGCCAAGCGGGACCGGCGGACACCGGGGAGCTGTTTTTT. It translates to CASSQAGPADTGELFF.